Each of the 6 T cell receptor beta chains below was sequenced from the same sample in a study of cytomegalovirus exposure and HLA in healthy donors. Primers: 60 Vbeta forward and 13 Jbeta reverse. Data came from immunoSEQ multiplex PCR; TCRdb stores just in-frame clones and leaves some out. The sample lists some 180,000 clones, about 83% seen once, with approximately 2.9% in the top ten. Sequencing was performed on PBMCs. All receptors come from a female donor in good health and CMV-seronegative.

J is TRBJ1-5 and V is TRBV6-9; TRBD1 might be the D (6 bases). V was cut by 2 bases and J by 5 bases, with 25 bases left in between. This CDR3 has 19 amino acids. Germline V gives CDR1 MNHGY, CDR2 SVAAGI. This chain's CDR3 is CASSYGGVGGSRSDQPQHF. The CDR3 nucleotides read TGTGCCAGCAGTTATGGTGGGGTTGGGGGCTCACGGTCCGATCAGCCCCAGCATTTT.

In this sample, this clone turned up a few times. This rearrangement joins TRBV30 to TRBJ2-7; no clear D. Per germline, CDR1 GTSNPN and CDR2 SVGIG (reference sequence). The V end was cut by 2 bases, the J end by 0 bases, with 5 bases between. The CDR3 sequence is 12 residues long. CDR3 loop: CAWSLSSYEQYF. The CDR3 DNA reads TGTGCCTGGAGTCTATCCTCCTACGAGCAGTACTTC.

This rearrangement joins TRBV19 to TRBJ2-2; tentatively, D is TRBD2 (6 bases). V lost 7 bases to trimming and J lost 6 bases, with 12 bases between them. The CDR3 consists of 13 residues. Germline-derived CDR1 and CDR2 are LNHDA and SQIVND (reference sequence). The CDR3 DNA reads as TGTGCCAGTATAGCTGGAGGGGCCGGGGAGCTGTTTTTT. Translation gives CASIAGGAGELFF. Full variable domain (missing parts from reference TRBV19 and TRBJ2-2): DGGITQSPKYLFRKEGQNVTLSCEQNLNHDAMYWYRQDPGQGLRLIYYSQIVNDFQKGDIAEGYSVSREKKESFPLTVTSAQKNPTAFYLCASIAGGAGELFFGEGSRLTVL.

The rearrangement joins TRBV6-4 to TRBJ2-3; the D gene is possibly TRBD2 (6 bases). Germline V gives CDR1 MRHNA, CDR2 SNTAGT. The V end lost 3 bases, the J end lost 1 base, and 8 bases lay between the germline ends. The CDR3 spans 14 residues. The CDR3 nucleotides are TGTGCCAGCAGTGATAGCGGAGGCACAGATACGCAGTATTTT. Its translation is CASSDSGGTDTQYF.

The V and J genes are TRBV28 and TRBJ2-7; tentative D call: TRBD1 (6 bases). Germline V CDR1 and CDR2: MDHEN, SYDVKM. There are 15 residues in the CDR3. Trimming stripped 2 bases from V and 5 bases from J, with 16 bases between. CDR3 in amino acids: CASSLETGHRNEQYF. The DNA for the CDR3 is TGTGCCAGCAGTTTAGAAACGGGACACCGAAACGAGCAGTACTTC.

The rearrangement joins TRBV18 to TRBJ1-1; tentatively, D is TRBD1 (5 bases). There are 15 residues in the CDR3. Germline V gene data show CDR1 as KGHSH and CDR2 as LQKENI. Trimming shortened V by 6 bases and J by 4 bases, and 18 bases separated the two germline ends. DNA for the CDR3: TGTGCCAGCTCCCAAGGAGCAGGGATGGGCACTGAAGCTTTCTTT. Protein product: CASSQGAGMGTEAFF. Together with reference TRBV18 and TRBJ1-1, the CDR3 gives the full variable domain: NAGVMQNPRHLVRRRGQEARLRCSPMKGHSHVYWYRQLPEEGLKFMVYLQKENIIDESGMPKERFSAEFPKEGPSILRIQQVVRGDSAAYFCASSQGAGMGTEAFFGQGTRLTVV.